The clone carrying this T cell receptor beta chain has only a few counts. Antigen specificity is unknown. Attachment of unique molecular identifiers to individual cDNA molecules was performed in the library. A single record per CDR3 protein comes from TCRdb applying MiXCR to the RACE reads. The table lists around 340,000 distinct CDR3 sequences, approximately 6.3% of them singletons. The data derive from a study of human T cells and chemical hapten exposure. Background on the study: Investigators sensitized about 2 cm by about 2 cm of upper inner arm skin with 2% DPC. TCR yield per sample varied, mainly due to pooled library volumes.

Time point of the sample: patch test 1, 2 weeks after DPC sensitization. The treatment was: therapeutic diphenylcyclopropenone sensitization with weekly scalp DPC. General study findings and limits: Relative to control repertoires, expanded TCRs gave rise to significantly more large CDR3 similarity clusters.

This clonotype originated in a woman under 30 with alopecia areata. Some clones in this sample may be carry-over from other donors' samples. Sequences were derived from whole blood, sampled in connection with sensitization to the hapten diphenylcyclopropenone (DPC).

In DNA form, the CDR3 reads TGTGCCAGCAGTTTAAGCCAAATGGGGACGCAGTATTTT. This encodes CASSLSQMGTQYF. J is TRBJ2-3 and V is TRBV12-3 or TRBV12-4; D gene unclear. This CDR3 comprises 13 residues. Trimming stripped 2 bases from V and 9 bases from J, with 12 bases between.